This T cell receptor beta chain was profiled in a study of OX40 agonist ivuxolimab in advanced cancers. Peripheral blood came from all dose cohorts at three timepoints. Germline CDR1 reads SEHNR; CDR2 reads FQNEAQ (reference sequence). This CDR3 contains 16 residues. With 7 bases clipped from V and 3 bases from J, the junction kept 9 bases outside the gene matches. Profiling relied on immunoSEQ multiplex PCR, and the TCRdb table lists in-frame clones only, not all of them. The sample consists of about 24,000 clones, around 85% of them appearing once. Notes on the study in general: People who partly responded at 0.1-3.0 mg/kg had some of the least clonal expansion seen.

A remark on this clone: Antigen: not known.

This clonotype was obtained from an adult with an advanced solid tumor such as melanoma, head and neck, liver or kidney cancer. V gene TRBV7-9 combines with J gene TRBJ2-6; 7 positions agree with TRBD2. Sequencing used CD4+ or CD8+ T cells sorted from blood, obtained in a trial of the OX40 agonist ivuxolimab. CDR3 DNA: TGTGCCAGCACCCCTCTTTCGGGGGGTGGGGCCAACGTCCTGACTTTC. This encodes CASTPLSGGGANVLTF.